Sequencing of this TCR beta chain was carried out in a study of blood T cell repertoires in COVID-19. As for the study in general: The United States, Italy and Spain supplied acute and convalescent COVID-19 samples. Sources were T cells, B-cell-depleted T cells, or PBMCs; the material itself was cDNA or gDNA.

Germline V gives CDR1 LGHNA, CDR2 YNFKEQ. Trimming took 4 bases from V and 9 from J; bases not matched to a gene: 11. This CDR3 is built from 16 residues. Per the authors' pipeline: Nucleated cell number was recorded as an estimate derived from reference gene primer amplification. TCRdb's copy holds only in-frame clones and misses some; the assay was immunoSEQ multiplex PCR. For V, J and clone size, that table is used; D and trimming come from the DNA. Here the sample spans tens of thousands of clones, roughly 90% being singletons. The receptor comes from a man aged 50 to 59 with active COVID-19. V usage is TRBV4-2 and J usage is TRBJ1-6; 8 bases match TRBD1. The specimen sequenced was peripheral blood. The CDR3 protein is CASSLPAGTGGSPLHF. Here the CDR3 DNA reads TGTGCCAGCAGCCTCCCCGCCGGGACAGGCGGTTCACCCCTCCACTTT.